This T cell receptor beta chain is from a study of shared clonotypes between healthy human individuals. Trimming removed 3 bases from V and 0 bases from J, with 12 bases in between. The CDR3 has 16 residues. The germline V gene has CDR1 SGHKS and CDR2 YYEKEE (reference sequence). Measured with immunoSEQ multiplex PCR; TCRdb has only the in-frame clones, and not every one. The data show roughly 1 million clones, around 78% seen once. Sequencing was done on a sample of memory CD4+ T cells from PBMCs. Subset indicated: CD45RA-negative fraction. V usage is TRBV5-5 and J usage is TRBJ2-2; D possibly corresponds to TRBD2 (5 bases). The source of this sequence is a man between 18 and 29 years old in good health. Some clones in this sample may be carry-over from other donors' samples. Here the CDR3 DNA reads TGTGCCAGCAGCTCACCGACTACGGCGAACACCGGGGAGCTGTTTTTT. Translating it yields CASSSPTTANTGELFF. Full variable domain (rest looked up from reference TRBV5-5 and TRBJ2-2): DAGVTQSPTHLIKTRGQQVTLRCSPISGHKSVSWYQQVLGQGPQFIFQYYEKEERGRGNFPDRFSARQFPNYSSELNVNALLLGDSALYLCASSSPTTANTGELFFGEGSRLTVL.